The 7 T cell receptor beta chains presented below share a single source sample, sequenced in a study of cytomegalovirus exposure and HLA in healthy donors. The PCR made use of 60 Vbeta and 13 Jbeta primers. Profiled with immunoSEQ multiplex PCR; TCRdb holds only in-frame clones, not every one. The table has some 170,000 clones, around 85% seen once; the top ten hold around 0.85%. The source material was PBMCs. These receptors came from a woman in her 30s in good health and CMV-seronegative.

The J gene is TRBJ2-1, the V gene TRBV9, with 7 bases fitting TRBD2. This CDR3 spans 15 amino acids. The V segment lost 0 bases and the J segment 0 bases; nucleotides outside the gene matches: 0. Germline V gives CDR1 SGDLS, CDR2 YYNGEE. The CDR3 loop reads CASSVGGGSYNEQFF. The CDR3 DNA reads as TGTGCCAGCAGCGTAGGGGGGGGCTCCTACAATGAGCAGTTCTTC.

The chain carries TRBV14 and TRBJ2-3; D perhaps matches TRBD1 (6 bases). V shed 4 bases and J shed 3 bases, with 14 bases lying between them. Germline-derived CDR1 and CDR2 are SGHDN and FVKESK. CDR3 length equals 15 residues. CDR3 DNA sequence: TGTGCCAGCAGCCTTGACAGGACCTTTACAGATACGCAGTATTTT. Translation: CASSLDRTFTDTQYF. The whole variable domain, remainder taken from reference TRBV14 and TRBJ2-3, is EAGVTQFPSHSVIEKGQTVTLRCDPISGHDNLYWYRRVMGKEIKFLLHFVKESKQDESGMPNNRFLAERTGGTYSTLKVQPAELEDSGVYFCASSLDRTFTDTQYFGPGTRLTVL.

The chain joins TRBV6-1 to TRBJ2-7; D is uncertain. This CDR3 region has 15 residues. CDR1 and CDR2 (germline): MNHNS, SASEGT. Trimming took 1 base from V and 0 from J, leaving 10 bases between them. CDR3 residues: CASSEESGFSYEQYF. The CDR3 DNA sequence: TGTGCCAGCAGTGAAGAATCCGGGTTCTCCTACGAGCAGTACTTC.

The chain recombines TRBV5-1 with TRBJ2-7, with 9 bases identical to TRBD2. CDR1 SGHRS and CDR2 YFSETQ come from the germline V gene. The CDR3 spans 15 residues. Unmatched junction bases numbered 4, after V lost 2 bases and J lost 1 base. CDR3 amino acids: CASSFRTSVSYEQYF. In DNA form, the CDR3 reads TGCGCCAGCAGCTTTCGGACTAGCGTATCCTACGAGCAGTACTTC.

This clone was seen just once. The J gene is TRBJ1-4, the V gene TRBV7-9, with 7 bases fitting TRBD1. The germline V gene encodes CDR1 SEHNR and CDR2 FQNEAQ (reference sequence). V lost 4 bases to trimming and J lost 8 bases; unmatched junction nucleotides: 7. The CDR3 consists of 14 residues. The CDR3 reads CASSSPGTVEKLFF. The CDR3 DNA follows: TGTGCCAGCAGCTCCCCCGGGACAGTCGAAAAACTGTTTTTT. Filled out from reference TRBV7-9 and TRBJ1-4, the complete variable domain reads DTGVSQNPRHKITKRGQNVTFRCDPISEHNRLYWYRQTLGQGPEFLTYFQNEAQLEKSRLLSDRFSAERPKGSFSTLEIQRTEQGDSAMYLCASSSPGTVEKLFFGSGTQLSVL.

The chain links TRBV7-9 to TRBJ1-2; 10 nucleotides match TRBD1. The ends lost 2 bases at V and 7 bases at J; junction bases unmatched: 4. From germline, CDR1 is SEHNR and CDR2 FQNEAQ (reference sequence). The CDR3 contains 14 residues. This CDR3 reads CASSLTRDRGGYTF. The CDR3 bases are TGTGCCAGCAGCTTAACGAGGGACAGGGGTGGCTACACCTTC. The whole variable domain, filled in from reference TRBV7-9 and TRBJ1-2, reads DTGVSQNPRHKITKRGQNVTFRCDPISEHNRLYWYRQTLGQGPEFLTYFQNEAQLEKSRLLSDRFSAERPKGSFSTLEIQRTEQGDSAMYLCASSLTRDRGGYTFGSGTRLTVV.

V gene TRBV27 combines with J gene TRBJ1-1; perhaps TRBD1 as D (6 bases). The CDR3 runs to 16 residues. V lost 4 bases and J 7 bases, leaving 22 bases between the germline ends. Per germline, CDR1 MNHEY and CDR2 SMNVEV (reference sequence). CDR3 sequence reads: CASSWGGGPRGGEAFF. As DNA, the CDR3 is TGTGCCAGCAGTTGGGGGGGCGGTCCCCGAGGGGGTGAAGCTTTCTTT.